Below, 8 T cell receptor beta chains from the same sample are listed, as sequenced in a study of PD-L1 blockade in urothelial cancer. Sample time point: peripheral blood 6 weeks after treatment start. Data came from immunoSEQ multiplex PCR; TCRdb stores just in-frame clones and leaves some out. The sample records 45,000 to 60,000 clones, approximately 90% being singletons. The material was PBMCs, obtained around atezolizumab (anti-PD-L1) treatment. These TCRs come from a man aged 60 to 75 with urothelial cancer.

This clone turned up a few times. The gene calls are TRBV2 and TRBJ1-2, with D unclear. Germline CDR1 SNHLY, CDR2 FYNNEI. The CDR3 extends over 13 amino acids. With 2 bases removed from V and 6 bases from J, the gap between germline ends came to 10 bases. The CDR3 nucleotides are TGTGCCAGCAGTGAATCCGGGTTACATGGCTACACCTTC. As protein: CASSESGLHGYTF.

In nucleotides, the CDR3 is TGTGCCAGCAGCTTGTATCAACAGGGGGGCATTTTGAGCACCGGGGAGCTGTTTTTT. This encodes CASSLYQQGGILSTGELFF. The rearrangement joins TRBV5-4 to TRBJ2-2; TRBD1 agrees at 8 bases. Looked up from germline, CDR1 is SGHNT and CDR2 is YYREEE (reference sequence). V lost 1 base and J lost 4; bases outside the gene matches: 15. The CDR3 length is 19 residues. Together with reference TRBV5-4 and TRBJ2-2, the CDR3 gives the full variable domain: ETGVTQSPTHLIKTRGQQVTLRCSSQSGHNTVSWYQQALGQGPQFIFQYYREEENGRGNFPPRFSGLQFPNYSSELNVNALELDDSALYLCASSLYQQGGILSTGELFFGEGSRLTVL.

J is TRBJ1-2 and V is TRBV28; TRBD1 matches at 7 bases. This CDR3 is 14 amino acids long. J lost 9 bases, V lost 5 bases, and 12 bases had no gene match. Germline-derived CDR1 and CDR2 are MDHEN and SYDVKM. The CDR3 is CASSPTRQGVRYTF. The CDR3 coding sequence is TGTGCCAGCAGTCCTACCCGACAGGGTGTGCGCTACACCTTC.

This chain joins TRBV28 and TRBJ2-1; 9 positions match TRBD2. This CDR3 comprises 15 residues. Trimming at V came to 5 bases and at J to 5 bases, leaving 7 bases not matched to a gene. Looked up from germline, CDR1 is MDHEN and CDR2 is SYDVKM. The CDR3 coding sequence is TGTGCCAGCAGTCCGCGACTAGCGGCACACAATGAGCAGTTCTTC. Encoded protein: CASSPRLAAHNEQFF.

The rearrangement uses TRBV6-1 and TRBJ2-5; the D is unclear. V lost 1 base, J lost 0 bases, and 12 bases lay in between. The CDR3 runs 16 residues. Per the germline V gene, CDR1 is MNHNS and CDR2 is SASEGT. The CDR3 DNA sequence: TGTGCCAGCAGTGAAGTTTTCCGAGACAACCAAGAGACCCAGTACTTC. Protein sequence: CASSEVFRDNQETQYF.

The CDR3 DNA sequence: TGTGCCTGGAGTGGGGACAGGGCTGGGCCCGAGCAGTACTTC. Protein sequence: CAWSGDRAGPEQYF. The rearrangement joins TRBV30 to TRBJ2-7; 9 bases are a match to TRBD1. The V gene end was trimmed by 1 base and the J gene end by 6 bases; junction bases not matched to a gene: 7. The CDR3 contains 14 residues. CDR1 is GTSNPN and CDR2 is SVGIG in the germline V gene (reference sequence).

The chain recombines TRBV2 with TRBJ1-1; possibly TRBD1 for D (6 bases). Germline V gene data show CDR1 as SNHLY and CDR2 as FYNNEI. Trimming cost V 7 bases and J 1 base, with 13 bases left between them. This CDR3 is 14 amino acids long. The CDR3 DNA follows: TGTGCCAGCACTGACAAAGGGGGGAACACTGAAGCTTTCTTT. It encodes CASTDKGGNTEAFF. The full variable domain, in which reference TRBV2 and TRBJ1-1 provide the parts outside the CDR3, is EPEVTQTPSHQVTQMGQEVILRCVPISNHLYFYWYRQILGQKVEFLVSFYNNEISEKSEIFDDQFSVERPDGSNFTLKIRSTKLEDSAMYFCASTDKGGNTEAFFGQGTRLTVV.

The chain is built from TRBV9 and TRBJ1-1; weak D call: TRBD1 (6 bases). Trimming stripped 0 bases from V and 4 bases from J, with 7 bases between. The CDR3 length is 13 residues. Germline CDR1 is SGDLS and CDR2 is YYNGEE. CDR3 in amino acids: CASSVVQGTEAFF. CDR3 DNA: TGTGCCAGCAGCGTAGTACAGGGCACTGAAGCTTTCTTT.